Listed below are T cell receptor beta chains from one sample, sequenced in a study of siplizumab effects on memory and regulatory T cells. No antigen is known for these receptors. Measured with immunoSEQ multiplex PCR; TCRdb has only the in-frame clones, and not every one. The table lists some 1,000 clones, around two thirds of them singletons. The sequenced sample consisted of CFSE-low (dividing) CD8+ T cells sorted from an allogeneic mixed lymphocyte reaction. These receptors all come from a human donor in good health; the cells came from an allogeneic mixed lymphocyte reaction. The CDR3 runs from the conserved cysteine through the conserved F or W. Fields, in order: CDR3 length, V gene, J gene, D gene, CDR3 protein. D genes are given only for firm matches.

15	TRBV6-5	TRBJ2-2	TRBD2	CASSNSGGLSGELFF
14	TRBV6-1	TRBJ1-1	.	CASSEWVLNTEAFF
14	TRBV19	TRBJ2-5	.	CASSIDVGEETQYF
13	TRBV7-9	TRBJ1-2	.	CASSAGEGIGYTF
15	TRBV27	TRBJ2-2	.	CASSLETGSTGELFF
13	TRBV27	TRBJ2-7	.	CASSLGGGYEQYF
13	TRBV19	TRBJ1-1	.	CASSMVLNTEAFF
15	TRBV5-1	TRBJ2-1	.	CASSLPGPPYNEQFF
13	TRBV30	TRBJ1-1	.	CAWSVAKNTEAFF
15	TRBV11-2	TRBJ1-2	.	CASSNPMGLVDGYTF
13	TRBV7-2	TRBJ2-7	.	CASSLERNYEQYF
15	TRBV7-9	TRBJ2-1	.	CASSSLDGWYNEQFF
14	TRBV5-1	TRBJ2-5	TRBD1	CASNEDRARETQYF
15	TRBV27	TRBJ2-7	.	CASSLGGAGSYEQYF
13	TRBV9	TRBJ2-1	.	CASSVGAGDFQFF
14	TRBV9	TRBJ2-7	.	CASSPGGTVYEQYF
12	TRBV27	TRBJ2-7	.	CASSMAGSEQYF
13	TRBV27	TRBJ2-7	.	CASSPGLMYEQYF
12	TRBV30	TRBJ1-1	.	CAWSVTGGEAFF
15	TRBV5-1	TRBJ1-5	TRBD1	CASSPGQGAWQPQHF
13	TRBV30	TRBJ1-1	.	CAWKGQPNTEAFF
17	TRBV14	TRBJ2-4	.	CASSQDGNRVGKNIQYF
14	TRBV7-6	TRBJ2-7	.	CASSPGGLDYEQYF
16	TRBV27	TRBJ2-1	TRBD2	CASSLSGTSGYNEQFF
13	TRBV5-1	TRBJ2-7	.	CASSLPGAYEQYF
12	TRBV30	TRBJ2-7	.	CAWSPARSEQYF
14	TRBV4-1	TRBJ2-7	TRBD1	CASSLGTDSYEQYF
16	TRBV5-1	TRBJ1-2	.	CASSLGGFGANYGYTF
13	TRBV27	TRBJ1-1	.	CASSLILNTEAFF
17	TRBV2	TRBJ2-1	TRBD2	CASSDPEIAGAPGEQFF
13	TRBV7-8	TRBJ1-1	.	CASRAPGGTEAFF
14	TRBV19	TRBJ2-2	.	CASTWGSNTGELFF
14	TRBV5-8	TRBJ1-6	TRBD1	CASSPGGAGSPLHF
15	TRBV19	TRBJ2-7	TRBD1	CATVPGQGSGYEQYF
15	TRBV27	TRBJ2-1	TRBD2	CASSLAGEGYNEQFF
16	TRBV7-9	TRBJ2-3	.	CASSFPVKTSTDTQYF
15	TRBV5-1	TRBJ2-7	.	CASSPAEGWSYEQYF
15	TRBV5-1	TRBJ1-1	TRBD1	CASTAGQGMNTEAFF
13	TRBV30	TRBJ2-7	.	CAYDAGLYYEQYF
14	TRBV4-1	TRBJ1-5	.	CASSFQDSNQPQHF
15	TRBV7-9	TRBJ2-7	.	CASSLVTREGLEQYF
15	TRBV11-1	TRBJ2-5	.	CASSTWTAEQETQYF
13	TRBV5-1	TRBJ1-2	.	CASRPGGNYGYTF
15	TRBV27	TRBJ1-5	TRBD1	CASSLLGTGNQPQHF
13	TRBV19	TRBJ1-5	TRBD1	CASSWGQGEEEHF
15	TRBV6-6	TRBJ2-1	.	CASSYSMSSIDEQFF
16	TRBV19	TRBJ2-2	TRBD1	CASTPWGTGNTGELFF
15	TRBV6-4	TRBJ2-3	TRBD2	CASSPLAGGPDTQYF
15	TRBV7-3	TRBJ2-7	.	CASSLTGAGSDEQYF
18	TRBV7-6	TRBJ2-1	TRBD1	CASSQGTGGLGYYNEQFF
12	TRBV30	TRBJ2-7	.	CAWELGSYEQYF
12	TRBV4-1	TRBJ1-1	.	CASSPLGTEAFF